The 15 T cell receptor beta chains in this list originate from one sample, sequenced in a study of T cells after yellow fever vaccination. TCRdb reprocessed the 5' RACE reads via MiXCR and lists one record per CDR3 protein. The table has around 310,000 distinct CDR3 sequences, approximately 9% seen once. The starting material was PBMCs, obtained on the day of the first yellow fever vaccination. The receptors stem from a man between 18 and 29 years old who received the YFV17D yellow fever vaccine.

In its sample, this clonotype was seen a few times. The V call is TRBV3-1, the J call TRBJ1-5, with unresolved D. Trimming removed 0 bases from V and 5 bases from J, with 8 bases in between. Germline values: CDR1 LGHDT, CDR2 YNNKEL (reference sequence). The CDR3 runs to 14 residues. The CDR3 reads CASSQDLRDQPQHF. CDR3 sequence (DNA): TGTGCCAGCAGCCAAGATCTAAGGGATCAGCCCCAGCATTTT.

The J gene is TRBJ1-2, the V gene TRBV6-2 or TRBV6-3, with a tentative D call TRBD1 (5 bases). From germline, CDR1 is MNHEY and CDR2 SVGEGT. Trimming stripped 2 bases from V and 8 bases from J, with 18 bases between. The CDR3 spans 15 residues. CDR3 region: CASSYPYTGTRGYTF. Written as DNA, the CDR3 is TGTGCCAGCAGTTACCCCTATACCGGGACGAGGGGCTACACCTTC.

This rearrangement joins TRBV11-2 to TRBJ2-3, with D possibly matching TRBD1 (5 bases). In germline, CDR1 is SGHAT, CDR2 FQNNGV. Deletions cut 5 bases from V and 5 bases from J, with 17 bases between. The CDR3 consists of 15 residues. CDR3 bases: TGTGCCAGCAGCCGCGGCCAAGGGGTGGGAGATACGCAGTATTTT. Its protein product is CASSRGQGVGDTQYF.

This clonotype came up a few times. This chain links TRBV6-2 or TRBV6-3 with TRBJ1-5; D not certain. This CDR3 has 14 amino acids. Trimming shortened V by 2 bases and J by 6 bases, and 11 bases separated the two germline ends. Germline CDR1 and CDR2: MNHEY and SVGEGT. CDR3 residues: CASSYNRAAQPQHF. For the CDR3, the DNA is TGTGCCAGCAGTTACAACCGGGCGGCTCAGCCCCAGCATTTT.

The chain recombines TRBV7-2 with TRBJ2-5; no clear D. In germline, CDR1 is SGHTA, CDR2 FQGNSA. Trimming pared 5 bases from V and 9 bases from J, leaving 13 bases between. CDR3 length equals 12 residues. The DNA for the CDR3 is TGTGCCAGCAGCGATACATTCGTCTCCCAGTACTTC. This codes for CASSDTFVSQYF.

The chain employs TRBV12-3 or TRBV12-4 and TRBJ1-5; D unclear. The CDR3 is 12 residues long. Trimming removed 7 bases from V and 4 bases from J, with 8 bases in between. CDR3 in amino acids: CASTQENQPQHF. The CDR3 DNA reads TGTGCCAGCACGCAGGAAAATCAGCCCCAGCATTTT.

The chain joins TRBV7-8 to TRBJ2-7, with 8 bases aligning to TRBD2. Germline loops: CDR1 SGHVS, CDR2 FQNEAQ. The CDR3 consists of 14 residues. With 1 base clipped from V and 6 bases from J, the junction kept 5 bases outside the gene matches. The CDR3 bases are TGTGCCAGCAGCTTAGACCGGGAGGGGAGCGAGCAGTACTTC. This translates into CASSLDREGSEQYF. The full variable domain, with the rest looked up from reference TRBV7-8 and TRBJ2-7, is GAGVSQSPRYKVAKRGQDVALRCDPISGHVSLFWYQQALGQGPEFLTYFQNEAQLDKSGLPSDRFFAERPEGSVSTLKIQRTQQEDSAVYLCASSLDREGSEQYFGPGTRLTVT.

A few counts support this clonotype. The chain has TRBV4-1 and TRBJ2-1; D unclear. The V and J ends lost 1 base and 0 bases respectively, with 13 bases between them. Germline CDR1 is MGHRA and CDR2 is YSYEKL. This CDR3 has 17 residues. The CDR3 loop is CASSQGERWSSYNEQFF. CDR3 DNA: TGCGCCAGCAGCCAAGGTGAGAGGTGGTCCTCCTACAATGAGCAGTTCTTC.

This clonotype was seen at least ten times. The V call is TRBV10-2, the J call TRBJ2-7; no firm D call. From germline, CDR1 is WSHSY and CDR2 SAAADI. This CDR3 is 13 amino acids long. V lost 6 bases and J 0 bases, leaving 9 bases between the germline ends. DNA of the CDR3: TGCGCCAGCAGGCCTGGGGACTCCTACGAGCAGTACTTC. Translated: CASRPGDSYEQYF.

This clonotype was picked up a small number of times. The rearrangement joins TRBV5-1 to TRBJ1-6; D is ambiguous. Trimming stripped 0 bases from V and 8 bases from J, with 9 bases between. CDR1 is SGHRS, CDR2 YFSETQ, per germline. This CDR3 region has 14 residues. CDR3 loop: CASSLGGKDSPLHF. CDR3 nucleotide sequence: TGCGCCAGCAGCTTGGGGGGAAAGGATTCACCCCTCCACTTT.

This sequence joins TRBV28 and TRBJ2-4; the D gene is possibly TRBD1 (7 bases). Looked up from germline, CDR1 is MDHEN and CDR2 is SYDVKM. There are 15 residues in the CDR3. V was trimmed by 3 bases and J by 5 bases, leaving 14 bases between them. In DNA, the CDR3 is TGTGCCAGCAGTTTCCGGAGGGACAGCCAAAACATTCAGTACTTC. As protein: CASSFRRDSQNIQYF.

This clonotype was seen more than once but under ten times. The CDR3 DNA reads as TGTGCCAGCAGTCCCCCAACGGCGGGGGGGAGCGAGCAGTACGTC. It is translated as CASSPPTAGGSEQYV. The V and J genes are TRBV28 and TRBJ2-7; 9 bases are shared with TRBD2. V lost 5 bases and J lost 6; bases outside the gene matches: 11. Germline lookup yields CDR1 MDHEN and CDR2 SYDVKM. This CDR3 has 15 residues.

The rearrangement links TRBV5-1 to TRBJ1-4; D is unresolved. Germline values: CDR1 SGHRS, CDR2 YFSETQ. The CDR3 loop spans 14 amino acids. Trimming pared 3 bases from V and 7 bases from J, leaving 13 bases between. CDR3 in amino acids: CASSWADRGEKLFF. The CDR3 DNA follows: TGCGCCAGCAGCTGGGCAGACCGGGGTGAAAAACTGTTTTTT. Variable domain in full (rest from reference TRBV5-1 and TRBJ1-4): KAGVTQTPRYLIKTRGQQVTLSCSPISGHRSVSWYQQTPGQGLQFLFEYFSETQRNKGNFPGRFSGRQFSNSRSEMNVSTLELGDSALYLCASSWADRGEKLFFGSGTQLSVL.

In this sample, this clonotype turned up many times. The chain combines TRBV7-3 with TRBJ2-2, with 8 nucleotides matching TRBD2. The germline CDR1 and CDR2 sequences are SGHTA and FQGTGA. J was trimmed by 7 bases and V by 3 bases; bases with no gene match: 13. The CDR3 is 17 amino acids. The CDR3 DNA sequence: TGTGCCAGCAGCTTCACGACCCCGGGGGGGCCAAGCGGGGAGCTGTTTTTT. Protein product: CASSFTTPGGPSGELFF.

The table lists this clonotype with a few counts. J is TRBJ2-3 and V is TRBV3-1; 10 nucleotides align to TRBD2. V lost 0 bases, J lost 3 bases, and 6 bases stayed unmatched. The CDR3 is 17 amino acids. CDR1 and CDR2 (germline): LGHDT, YNNKEL (reference sequence). The CDR3 reads CASSQDRVLAGTDTQYF. CDR3 DNA: TGTGCCAGCAGCCAAGATCGAGTACTAGCGGGGACAGATACGCAGTATTTT.